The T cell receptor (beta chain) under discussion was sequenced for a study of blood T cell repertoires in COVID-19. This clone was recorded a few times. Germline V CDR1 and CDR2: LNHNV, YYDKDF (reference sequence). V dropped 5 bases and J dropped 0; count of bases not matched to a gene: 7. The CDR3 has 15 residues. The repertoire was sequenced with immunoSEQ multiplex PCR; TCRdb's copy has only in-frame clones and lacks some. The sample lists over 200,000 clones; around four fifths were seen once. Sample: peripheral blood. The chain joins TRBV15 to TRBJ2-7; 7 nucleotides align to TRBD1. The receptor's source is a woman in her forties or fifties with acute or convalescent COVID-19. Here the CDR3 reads CATSPGTDTSYEQYF. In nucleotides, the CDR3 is TGTGCCACCAGCCCCGGGACAGATACCTCCTACGAGCAGTACTTC.